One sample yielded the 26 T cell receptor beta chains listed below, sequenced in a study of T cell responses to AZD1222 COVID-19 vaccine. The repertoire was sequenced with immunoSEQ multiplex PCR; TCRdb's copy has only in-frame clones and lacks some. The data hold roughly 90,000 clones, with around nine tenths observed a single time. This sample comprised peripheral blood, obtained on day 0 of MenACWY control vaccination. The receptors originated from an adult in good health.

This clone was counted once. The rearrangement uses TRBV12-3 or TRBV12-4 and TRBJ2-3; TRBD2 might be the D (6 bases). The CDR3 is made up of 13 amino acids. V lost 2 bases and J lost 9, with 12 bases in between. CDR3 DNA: TGTGCCAGCAGTTTATCGGGGGTGGAGACGCAGTATTTT. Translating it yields CASSLSGVETQYF.

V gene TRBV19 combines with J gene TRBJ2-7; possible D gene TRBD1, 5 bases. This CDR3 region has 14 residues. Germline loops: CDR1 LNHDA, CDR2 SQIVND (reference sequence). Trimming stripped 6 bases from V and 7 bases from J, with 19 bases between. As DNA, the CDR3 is TGTGCCAGTAGGGCTGACAGAACAGCTACGGAGCAGTACTTC. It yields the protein CASRADRTATEQYF.

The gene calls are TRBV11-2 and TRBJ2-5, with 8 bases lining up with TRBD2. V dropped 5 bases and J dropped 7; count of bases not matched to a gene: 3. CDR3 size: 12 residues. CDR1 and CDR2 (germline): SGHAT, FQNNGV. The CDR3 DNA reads TGTGCCAGCAGCCGCGCGGGGGGGACCCAGTACTTC. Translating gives CASSRAGGTQYF. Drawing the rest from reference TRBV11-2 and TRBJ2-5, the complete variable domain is EAGVAQSPRYKIIEKRQSVAFWCNPISGHATLYWYQQILGQGPKLLIQFQNNGVVDDSQLPKDRFSAERLKGVDSTLKIQPAKLEDSAVYLCASSRAGGTQYFGPGTRLLVL.

Written as DNA, the CDR3 is TGTGCCAGCAGTTGGGACAGGGGGCTGGGAGGCTACACCTTC. Translation gives CASSWDRGLGGYTF. The chain carries TRBV28 and TRBJ1-2, with 12 positions matching TRBD1. J lost 8 bases, V lost 4 bases, and 5 bases had no gene match. The V gene's germline CDR1 is MDHEN and CDR2 SYDVKM. The CDR3 covers 14 residues.

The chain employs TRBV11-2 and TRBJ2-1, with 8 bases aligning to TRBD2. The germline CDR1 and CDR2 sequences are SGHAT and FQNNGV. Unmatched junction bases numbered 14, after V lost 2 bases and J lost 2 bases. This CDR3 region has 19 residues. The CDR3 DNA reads TGTGCCAGCAGCTTATCCTCAACCGGGACTAGTGCGACCTACAATGAGCAGTTCTTC. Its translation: CASSLSSTGTSATYNEQFF.

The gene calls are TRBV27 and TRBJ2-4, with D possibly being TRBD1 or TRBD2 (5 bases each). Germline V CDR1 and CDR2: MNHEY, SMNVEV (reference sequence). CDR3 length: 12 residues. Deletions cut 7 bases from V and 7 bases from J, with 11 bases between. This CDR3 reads CASKGSDNIQYF. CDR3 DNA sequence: TGTGCCAGCAAGGGGAGCGACAACATTCAGTACTTC.

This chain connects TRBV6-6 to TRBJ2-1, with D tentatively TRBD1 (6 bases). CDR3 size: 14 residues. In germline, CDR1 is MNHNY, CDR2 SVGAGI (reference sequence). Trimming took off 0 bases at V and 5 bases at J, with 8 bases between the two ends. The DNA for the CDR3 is TGTGCCAGCAGTTACTCGAGGGGGAACAATGAGCAGTTCTTC. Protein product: CASSYSRGNNEQFF.

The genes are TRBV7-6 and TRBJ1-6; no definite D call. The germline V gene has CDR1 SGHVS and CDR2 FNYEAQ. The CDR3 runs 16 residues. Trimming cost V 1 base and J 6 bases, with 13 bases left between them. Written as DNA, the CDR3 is TGTGCCAGCAGCTTAGGGGCCTGGACGGCTAATTCACCCCTCCACTTT. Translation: CASSLGAWTANSPLHF.

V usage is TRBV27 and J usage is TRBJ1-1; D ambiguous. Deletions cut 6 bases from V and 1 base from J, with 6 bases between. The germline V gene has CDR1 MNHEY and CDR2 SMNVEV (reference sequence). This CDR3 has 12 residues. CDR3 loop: CASSRGNTEAFF. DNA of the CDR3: TGTGCCAGCAGCAGAGGGAACACTGAAGCTTTCTTT.

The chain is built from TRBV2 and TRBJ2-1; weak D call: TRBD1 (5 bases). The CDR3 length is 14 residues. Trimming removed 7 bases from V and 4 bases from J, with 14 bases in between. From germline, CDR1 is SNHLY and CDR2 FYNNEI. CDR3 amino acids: CASTPDSTYNEQFF. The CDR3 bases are TGTGCCAGCACCCCCGACAGTACATACAATGAGCAGTTCTTC.

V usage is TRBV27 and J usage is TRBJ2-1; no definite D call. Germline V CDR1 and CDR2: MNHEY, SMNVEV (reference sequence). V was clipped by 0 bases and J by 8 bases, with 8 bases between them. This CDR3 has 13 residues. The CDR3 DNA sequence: TGTGCCAGCAGTTTATCAGCATGGGATGAGCAGTTCTTC. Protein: CASSLSAWDEQFF.

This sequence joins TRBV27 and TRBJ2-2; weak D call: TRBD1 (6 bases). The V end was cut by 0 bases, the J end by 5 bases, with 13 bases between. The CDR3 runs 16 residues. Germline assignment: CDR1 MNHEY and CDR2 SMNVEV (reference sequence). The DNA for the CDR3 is TGTGCCAGCAGTTTATCCGTGGGGGCCGGGACCGGGGAGCTGTTTTTT. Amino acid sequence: CASSLSVGAGTGELFF.

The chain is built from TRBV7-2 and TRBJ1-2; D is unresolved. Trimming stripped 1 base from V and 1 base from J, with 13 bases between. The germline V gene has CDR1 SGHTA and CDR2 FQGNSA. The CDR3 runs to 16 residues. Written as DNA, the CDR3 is TGTGCCAGCAGCTTAGATCAGTCCATCCTTAACTATGGCTACACCTTC. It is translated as CASSLDQSILNYGYTF.

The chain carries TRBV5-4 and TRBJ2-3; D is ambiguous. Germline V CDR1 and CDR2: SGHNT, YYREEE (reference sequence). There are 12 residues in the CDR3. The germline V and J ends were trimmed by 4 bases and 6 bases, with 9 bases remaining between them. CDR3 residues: CASSHIPDTQYF. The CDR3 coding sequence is TGTGCCAGCAGCCATATACCGGATACGCAGTATTTT.

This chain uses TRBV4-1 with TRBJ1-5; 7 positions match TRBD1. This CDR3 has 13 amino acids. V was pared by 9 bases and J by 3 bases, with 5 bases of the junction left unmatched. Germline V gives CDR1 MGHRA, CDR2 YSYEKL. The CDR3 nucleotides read TGCGCCAGTTCGGACAGGTCCAATCAGCCCCAGCATTTT. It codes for CASSDRSNQPQHF.

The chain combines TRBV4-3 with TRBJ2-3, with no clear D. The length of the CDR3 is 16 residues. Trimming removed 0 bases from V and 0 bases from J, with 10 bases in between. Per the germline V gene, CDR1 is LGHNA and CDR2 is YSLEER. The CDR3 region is CASSQDQAASTDTQYF. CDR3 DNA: TGCGCCAGCAGCCAAGATCAGGCCGCTAGCACAGATACGCAGTATTTT.

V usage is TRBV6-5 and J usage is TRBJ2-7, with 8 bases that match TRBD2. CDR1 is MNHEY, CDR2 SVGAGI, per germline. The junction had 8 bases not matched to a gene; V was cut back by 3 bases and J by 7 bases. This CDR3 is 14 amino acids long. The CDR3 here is CASSYMPTSGEQYF. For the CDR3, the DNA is TGTGCCAGCAGTTATATGCCCACTAGCGGTGAGCAGTACTTC.

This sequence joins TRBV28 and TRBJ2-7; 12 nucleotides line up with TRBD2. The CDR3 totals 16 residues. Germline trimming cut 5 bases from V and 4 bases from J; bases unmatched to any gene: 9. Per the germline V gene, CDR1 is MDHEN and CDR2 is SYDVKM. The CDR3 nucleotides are TGTGCCAGCAGTCCGACTAGCGGGAGAGGGGGATACGAGCAGTACTTC. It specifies CASSPTSGRGGYEQYF.

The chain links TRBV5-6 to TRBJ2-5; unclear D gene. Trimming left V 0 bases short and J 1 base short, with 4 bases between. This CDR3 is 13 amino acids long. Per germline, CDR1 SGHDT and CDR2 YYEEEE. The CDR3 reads CASSLALQETQYF. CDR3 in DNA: TGTGCCAGCAGCTTGGCCCTCCAAGAGACCCAGTACTTC.

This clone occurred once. The CDR3: CASSELGEQYF. CDR3 bases: TGTGCCAGCAGTGAACTGGGCGAGCAGTACTTC. This chain joins TRBV2 and TRBJ2-7; D remains ambiguous. V lost 2 bases and J 6 bases, leaving 5 bases between the germline ends. Germline V lookup: CDR1 SNHLY, CDR2 FYNNEI. The CDR3 length is 11 residues.

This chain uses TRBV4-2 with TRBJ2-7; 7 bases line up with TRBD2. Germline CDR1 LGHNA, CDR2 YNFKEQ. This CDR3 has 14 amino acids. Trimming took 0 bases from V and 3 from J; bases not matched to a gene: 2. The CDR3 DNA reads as TGTGCCAGCAGCCAAGAGGGGGGGGACTACGAGCAGTACTTC. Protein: CASSQEGGDYEQYF.

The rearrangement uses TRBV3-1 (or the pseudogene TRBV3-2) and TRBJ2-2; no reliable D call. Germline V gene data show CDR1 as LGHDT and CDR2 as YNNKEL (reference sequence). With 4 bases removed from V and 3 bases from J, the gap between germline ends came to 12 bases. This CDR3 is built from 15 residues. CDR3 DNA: TGTGCCAGCAGCCCAGATGTCACCTACACCGGGGAGCTGTTTTTT. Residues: CASSPDVTYTGELFF.

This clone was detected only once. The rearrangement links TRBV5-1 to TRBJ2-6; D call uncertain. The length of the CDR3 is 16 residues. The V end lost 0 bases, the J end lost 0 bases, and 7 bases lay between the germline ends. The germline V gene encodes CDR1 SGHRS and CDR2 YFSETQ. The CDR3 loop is CASSLVGSSGANVLTF. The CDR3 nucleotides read TGCGCCAGCAGCTTGGTGGGCAGCTCTGGGGCCAACGTCCTGACTTTC. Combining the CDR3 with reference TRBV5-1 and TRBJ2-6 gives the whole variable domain KAGVTQTPRYLIKTRGQQVTLSCSPISGHRSVSWYQQTPGQGLQFLFEYFSETQRNKGNFPGRFSGRQFSNSRSEMNVSTLELGDSALYLCASSLVGSSGANVLTFGAGSRLTVL.

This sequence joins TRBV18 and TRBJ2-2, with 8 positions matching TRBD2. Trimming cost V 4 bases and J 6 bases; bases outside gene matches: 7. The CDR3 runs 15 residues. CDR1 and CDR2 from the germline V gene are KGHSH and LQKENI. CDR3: CASSQATGGAGELFF. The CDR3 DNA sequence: TGTGCCAGCTCACAAGCAACGGGAGGGGCCGGGGAGCTGTTTTTT.

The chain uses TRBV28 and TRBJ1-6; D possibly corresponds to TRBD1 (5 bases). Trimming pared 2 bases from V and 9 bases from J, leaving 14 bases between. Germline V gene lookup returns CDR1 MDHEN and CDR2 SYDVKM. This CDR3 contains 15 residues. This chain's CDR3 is CASSLGGRVASPLHF. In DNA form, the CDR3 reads TGTGCCAGCAGTTTAGGGGGACGGGTCGCTTCACCCCTCCACTTT.

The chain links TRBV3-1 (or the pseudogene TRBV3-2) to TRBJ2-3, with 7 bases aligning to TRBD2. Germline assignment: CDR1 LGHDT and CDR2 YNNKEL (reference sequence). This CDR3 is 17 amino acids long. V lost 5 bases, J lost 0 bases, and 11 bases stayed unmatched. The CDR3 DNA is TGTGCCAGCAGCTCTATTCCCCTAGCGGCTAGCACAGATACGCAGTATTTT. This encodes CASSSIPLAASTDTQYF.